The clone carrying this TCR beta chain was seen a few times. The target antigen is unknown. The data are from a study of Graves' ophthalmopathy and Graves' hyperthyroidism. Regarding the study as a whole: Ophthalmopathy was separated from stable hyperthyroidism by a 13-signature model with about 86% sensitivity and roughly 81% specificity.

V lost 2 bases and J 1 base, leaving 11 bases between the germline ends. This CDR3 has 15 amino acids. Germline V CDR1 and CDR2: SGHTA, FQGNSA. Transcripts of RNA were the source for amplifying TCR beta CDR3 regions. RT-PCR was first run with HTBI primers, then multiplex PCR in a second round. TCRdb reprocessed the multiplex PCR reads via MiXCR and lists one record per CDR3 protein. Of 600,000 to 700,000 distinct CDR3 sequences listed, roughly 41% are singletons. The TCR comes from an adult man with Graves' ophthalmopathy. This chain links TRBV7-2 with TRBJ1-1; the D gene is possibly TRBD1 (5 bases). The sequenced sample consisted of peripheral blood. This chain's CDR3 is CASSLLAGGNTEAFF. Here the CDR3 DNA reads TGTGCCAGCAGCTTATTAGCGGGGGGGAACACTGAAGCTTTCTTT.